This TCR beta chain appears in the sequencing data of a study of CD8 T cells in Susac syndrome. Study overall: Patients with Susac syndrome were therapy-naive, treated with corticosteroids, or treated with intravenous immunoglobulin alone when blood was collected.

RNA was extracted with the RNeasy kit, and a quantity of about 0.45 to 1 ug was reverse transcribed using random hexamers. TCRdb recomputed calls from the immunoSEQ multiplex PCR reads with MiXCR, one row per CDR3 protein. The repertoire includes more than 150,000 distinct CDR3 sequences, 85% to 95% of them detected once, and about 0.15% sits in the top ten. The CDR3 runs 12 residues. The germline V and J ends were trimmed by 5 bases and 2 bases, with 8 bases remaining between them. Germline V CDR1 and CDR2: SGHRS, YFSETQ. Sequenced sample: CD8+ T cells from PBMCs. This chain connects TRBV5-1 to TRBJ2-7; D remains ambiguous. The source of this sequence is a human donor with Susac syndrome. The DNA of the CDR3 is TGCGCCAGCAGACTGACAACCTACGAGCAGTACTTC. This sequence encodes CASRLTTYEQYF.